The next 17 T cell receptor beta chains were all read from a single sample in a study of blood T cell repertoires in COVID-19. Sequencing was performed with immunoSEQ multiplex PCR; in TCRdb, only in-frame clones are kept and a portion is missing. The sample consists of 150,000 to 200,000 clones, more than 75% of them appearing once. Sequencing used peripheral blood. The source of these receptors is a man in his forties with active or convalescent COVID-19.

The CDR3, as DNA: TGTGCCAGCAGTCAGGGTGCCGGGGAGCTGTTTTTT. Translated, it gives CASSQGAGELFF. The chain carries TRBV3-1 (or the pseudogene TRBV3-2) and TRBJ2-2; TRBD1 is a possible D gene (5 bases). V shed 6 bases and J shed 6 bases, with 8 bases lying between them. From germline, CDR1 is LGHDT and CDR2 YNNKEL (reference sequence). The CDR3 spans 12 residues.

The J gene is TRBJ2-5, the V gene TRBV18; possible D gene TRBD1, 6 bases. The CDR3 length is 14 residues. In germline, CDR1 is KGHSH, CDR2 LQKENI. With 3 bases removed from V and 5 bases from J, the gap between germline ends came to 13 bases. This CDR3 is CASSPPGERETQYF. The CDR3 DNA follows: TGTGCCAGCTCACCCCCAGGGGAGCGGGAGACCCAGTACTTC.

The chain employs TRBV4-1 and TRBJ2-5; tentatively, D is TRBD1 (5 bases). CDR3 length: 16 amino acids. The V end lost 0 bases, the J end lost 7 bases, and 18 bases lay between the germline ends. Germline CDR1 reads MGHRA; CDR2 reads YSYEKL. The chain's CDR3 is CASSQDVRVSLGTQYF. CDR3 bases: TGCGCCAGCAGCCAAGACGTCAGGGTTAGCCTCGGGACCCAGTACTTC.

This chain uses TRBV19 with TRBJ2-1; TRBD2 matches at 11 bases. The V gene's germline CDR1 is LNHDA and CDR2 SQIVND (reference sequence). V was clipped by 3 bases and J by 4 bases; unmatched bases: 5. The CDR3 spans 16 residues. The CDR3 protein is CASSITASGGYNEQFF. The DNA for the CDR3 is TGTGCCAGTAGTATCACGGCTAGCGGGGGGTACAATGAGCAGTTCTTC.

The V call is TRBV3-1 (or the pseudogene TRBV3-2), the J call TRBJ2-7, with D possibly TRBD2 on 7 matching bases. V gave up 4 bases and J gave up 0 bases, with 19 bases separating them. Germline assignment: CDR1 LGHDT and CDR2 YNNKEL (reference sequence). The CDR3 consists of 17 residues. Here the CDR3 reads CASSPPGGPSGSYEQYF. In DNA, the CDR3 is TGTGCCAGCAGCCCTCCCGGGGGGCCGAGTGGCTCCTACGAGCAGTACTTC.

CDR3 sequence reads: CASGGMSSRDTEAFF. In DNA, the CDR3 is TGTGCCAGCGGAGGTATGAGTTCCCGGGACACTGAAGCTTTCTTT. This chain uses TRBV28 with TRBJ1-1; no clear D gene. The CDR3 consists of 15 residues. Per the germline V gene, CDR1 is MDHEN and CDR2 is SYDVKM. Trimming took 8 bases from V and 3 from J, leaving 19 bases between them. The variable domain in full, completed from reference TRBV28 and TRBJ1-1, reads DVKVTQSSRYLVKRTGEKVFLECVQDMDHENMFWYRQDPGLGLRLIYFSYDVKMKEKGDIPEGYSVSREKKERFSLILESASTNQTSMYLCASGGMSSRDTEAFFGQGTRLTVV.

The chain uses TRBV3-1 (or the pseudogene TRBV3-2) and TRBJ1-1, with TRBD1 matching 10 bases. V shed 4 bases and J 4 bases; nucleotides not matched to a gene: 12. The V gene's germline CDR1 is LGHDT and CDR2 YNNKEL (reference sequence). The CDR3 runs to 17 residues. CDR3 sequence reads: CASSLSTGGAGGTEAFF. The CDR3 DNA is TGTGCCAGCAGCCTCTCGACAGGGGGCGCCGGAGGCACTGAAGCTTTCTTT.

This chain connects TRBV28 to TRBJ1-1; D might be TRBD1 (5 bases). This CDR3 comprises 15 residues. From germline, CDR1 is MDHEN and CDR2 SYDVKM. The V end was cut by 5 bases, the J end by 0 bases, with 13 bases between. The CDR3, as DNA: TGTGCCAGCAGTAGCTCCTCAGGGTTGAACACTGAAGCTTTCTTT. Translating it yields CASSSSSGLNTEAFF.

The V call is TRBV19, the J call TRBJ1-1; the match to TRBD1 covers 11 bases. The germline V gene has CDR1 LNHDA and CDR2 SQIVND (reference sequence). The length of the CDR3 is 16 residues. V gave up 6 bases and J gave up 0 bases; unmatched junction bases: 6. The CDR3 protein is CASRTGQGDMNTEAFF. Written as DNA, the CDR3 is TGTGCCAGTAGGACGGGACAGGGGGACATGAACACTGAAGCTTTCTTT.

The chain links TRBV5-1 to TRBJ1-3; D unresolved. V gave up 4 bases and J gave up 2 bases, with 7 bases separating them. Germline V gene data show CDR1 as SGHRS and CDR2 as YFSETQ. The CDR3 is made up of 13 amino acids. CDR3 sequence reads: CASSAGTGNTIYF. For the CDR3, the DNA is TGCGCCAGCAGCGCGGGGACTGGAAACACCATATATTTT.

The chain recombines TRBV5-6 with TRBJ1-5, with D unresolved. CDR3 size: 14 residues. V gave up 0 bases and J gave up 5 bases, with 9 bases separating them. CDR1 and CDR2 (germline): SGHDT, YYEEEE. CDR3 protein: CASSLERDDQPQHF. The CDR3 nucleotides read TGTGCCAGCAGCTTGGAGCGGGATGATCAGCCCCAGCATTTT.

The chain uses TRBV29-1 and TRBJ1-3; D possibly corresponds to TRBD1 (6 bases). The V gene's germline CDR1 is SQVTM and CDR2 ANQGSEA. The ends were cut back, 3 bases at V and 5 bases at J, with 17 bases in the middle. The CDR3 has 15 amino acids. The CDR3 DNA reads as TGCAGCGTTGATGGGGGCGGCAGGGGAAGAAACACCATATATTTT. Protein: CSVDGGGRGRNTIYF.

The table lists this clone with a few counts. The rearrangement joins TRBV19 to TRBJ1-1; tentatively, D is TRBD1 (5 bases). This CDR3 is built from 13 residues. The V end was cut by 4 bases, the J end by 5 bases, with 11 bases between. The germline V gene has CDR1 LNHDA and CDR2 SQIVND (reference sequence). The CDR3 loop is CASSRRGLTEAFF. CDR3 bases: TGTGCCAGTAGTAGGAGGGGTTTGACTGAAGCTTTCTTT.

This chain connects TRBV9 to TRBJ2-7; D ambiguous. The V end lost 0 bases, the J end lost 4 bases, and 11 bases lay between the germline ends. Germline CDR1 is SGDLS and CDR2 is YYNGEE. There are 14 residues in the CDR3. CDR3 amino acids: CASSVENGLYEQYF. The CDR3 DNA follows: TGTGCCAGCAGCGTAGAAAACGGTCTTTACGAGCAGTACTTC.

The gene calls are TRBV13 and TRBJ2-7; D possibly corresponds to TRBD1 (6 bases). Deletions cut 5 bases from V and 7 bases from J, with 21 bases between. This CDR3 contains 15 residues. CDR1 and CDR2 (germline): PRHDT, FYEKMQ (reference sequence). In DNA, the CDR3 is TGTGCCAGCAGCCGCAATGGTGCAGGGGTTGGGGAGCAGTACTTC. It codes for CASSRNGAGVGEQYF.

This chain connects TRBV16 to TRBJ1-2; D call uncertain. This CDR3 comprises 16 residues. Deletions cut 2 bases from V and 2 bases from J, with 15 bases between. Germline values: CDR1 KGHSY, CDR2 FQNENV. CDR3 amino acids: CASSQKGGFPNYGYTF. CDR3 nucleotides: TGTGCCAGCAGCCAAAAGGGAGGGTTCCCGAACTATGGCTACACCTTC. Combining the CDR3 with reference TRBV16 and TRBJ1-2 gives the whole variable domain GEEVAQTPKHLVRGEGQKAKLYCAPIKGHSYVFWYQQVLKNEFKFLISFQNENVFDETGMPKERFSAKCLPNSPCSLEIQATKLEDSAVYFCASSQKGGFPNYGYTFGSGTRLTVV.

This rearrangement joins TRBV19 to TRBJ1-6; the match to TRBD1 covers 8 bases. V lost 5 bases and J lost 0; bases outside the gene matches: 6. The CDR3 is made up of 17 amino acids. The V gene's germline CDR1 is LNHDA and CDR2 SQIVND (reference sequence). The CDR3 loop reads CASSGHQGASYNSPLHF. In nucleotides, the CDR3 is TGTGCCAGTAGTGGCCATCAGGGGGCCTCCTATAATTCACCCCTCCACTTT.